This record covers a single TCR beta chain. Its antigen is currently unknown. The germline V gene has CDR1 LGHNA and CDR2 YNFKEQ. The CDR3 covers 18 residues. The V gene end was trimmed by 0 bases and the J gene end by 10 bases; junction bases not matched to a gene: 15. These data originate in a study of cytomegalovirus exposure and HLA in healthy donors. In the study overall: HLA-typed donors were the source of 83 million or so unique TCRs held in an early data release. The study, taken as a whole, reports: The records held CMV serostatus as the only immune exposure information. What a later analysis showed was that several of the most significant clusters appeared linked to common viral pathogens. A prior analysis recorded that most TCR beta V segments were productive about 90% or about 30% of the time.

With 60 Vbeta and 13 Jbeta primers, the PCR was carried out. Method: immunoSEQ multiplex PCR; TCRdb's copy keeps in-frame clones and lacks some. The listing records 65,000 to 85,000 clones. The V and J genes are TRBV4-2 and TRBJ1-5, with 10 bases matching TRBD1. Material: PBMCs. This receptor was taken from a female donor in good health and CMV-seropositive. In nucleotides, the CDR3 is TGTGCCAGCAGCCAAGACCGACAGGGGGCAGGGGGATTGGGACCCCAGCATTTT. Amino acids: CASSQDRQGAGGLGPQHF.